The 30 T cell receptor beta chains reported below all come from one sample, sequenced in a study of T cell repertoires in cytomegalovirus infection. TCRdb re-analysed the reads in MiXCR, keeping a single row per CDR3 protein. The profile covers roughly 80,000 distinct CDR3 sequences, with around 42% appearing a single time and 80% to 95% taken by the ten largest. The antigens for these receptors are not known. The material sequenced was CD8+ T cells from cultured PBMCs, taken from culture after CMV antigen stimulation. Every receptor here comes from a human donor in good health (CMV status not recorded). Some clones in this sample may be carry-over from other donors' samples.

V gene TRBV11-2 combines with J gene TRBJ2-3; 9 nucleotides align to TRBD1. Germline loops: CDR1 SGHAT, CDR2 FQNNGV. The CDR3 covers 17 residues. Trimming cost V 2 bases and J 5 bases; bases outside gene matches: 11. CDR3 sequence reads: CASSLYPQRQGVDTQYF. For the CDR3, the DNA is TGTGCCAGCAGCTTATACCCGCAGAGACAGGGGGTAGATACGCAGTATTTT.

CDR3 DNA sequence: TGTGCCAGCAGCTTAGGACAGGGGGCTCCTGAAGCTTTCTTT. This encodes CASSLGQGAPEAFF. The chain couples TRBV7-9 to TRBJ1-1; 10 bases map to TRBD1. The CDR3 is made up of 14 amino acids. The junction had 2 bases not matched to a gene; V was cut back by 1 base and J by 6 bases. The germline CDR1 and CDR2 sequences are SEHNR and FQNEAQ (reference sequence).

This sequence joins TRBV27 and TRBJ2-3; tentatively, D is TRBD2 (5 bases). The germline V gene has CDR1 MNHEY and CDR2 SMNVEV (reference sequence). Trimming cost V 3 bases and J 0 bases, with 25 bases left between them. This CDR3 has 20 residues. For the CDR3, the DNA is TGTGCCAGCAGTTTCTCAAACACCCCCGAGACTACGAGTAGCACAGATACGCAGTATTTT. This gives the protein CASSFSNTPETTSSTDTQYF.

In this sample, this clonotype turned up a few times. This rearrangement joins TRBV7-8 to TRBJ2-1, with 9 bases that match TRBD2. Germline CDR1 reads SGHVS; CDR2 reads FQNEAQ. V lost 5 bases, J lost 8 bases, and 10 bases stayed unmatched. The CDR3 is made up of 15 amino acids. The CDR3 region is CASSPGVAGAHEQFF. In nucleotides, the CDR3 is TGTGCCAGCAGCCCCGGGGTAGCGGGAGCCCATGAGCAGTTCTTC. The full variable domain, completed using reference TRBV7-8 and TRBJ2-1, is GAGVSQSPRYKVAKRGQDVALRCDPISGHVSLFWYQQALGQGPEFLTYFQNEAQLDKSGLPSDRFFAERPEGSVSTLKIQRTQQEDSAVYLCASSPGVAGAHEQFFGPGTRLTVL.

This clonotype was picked up a small number of times. The V and J genes are TRBV7-2 and TRBJ1-1; no firm D call. Between the trimmed V and J ends, which lost 5 bases and 3 bases, there was a span of 13 bases. The V gene's germline CDR1 is SGHTA and CDR2 FQGNSA. The CDR3 has 14 residues. The chain's CDR3 is CASSPHGDYTEAFF. For the CDR3, the DNA is TGTGCCAGCAGCCCGCACGGTGATTACACTGAAGCTTTCTTT.

The chain joins TRBV6-5 to TRBJ1-2, with TRBD1 matching over 12 bases. The germline CDR1 and CDR2 sequences are MNHEY and SVGAGI. J gave up 4 bases and V 7 bases, and 10 bases lay outside the gene matches. The CDR3 runs 16 residues. As DNA, the CDR3 is TGTGCCAGCAAGCCCGGGACAGGGGGCATGGGCTATGGCTACACCTTC. This codes for CASKPGTGGMGYGYTF.

The rearrangement joins TRBV5-6 to TRBJ2-7; D is undetermined. The CDR3 sequence is 15 residues long. Germline CDR1 and CDR2: SGHDT and YYEEEE. Deletions cut 0 bases from V and 5 bases from J, with 15 bases between. This chain's CDR3 is CASSLAWGTGDEQYF. As DNA, the CDR3 is TGTGCCAGCAGCTTGGCCTGGGGTACTGGGGACGAGCAGTACTTC.

The chain has TRBV20-1 and TRBJ2-7; 8 bases agree with TRBD2. This CDR3 has 13 amino acids. From germline, CDR1 is DFQATT and CDR2 SNEGSKA (reference sequence). V shed 6 bases, J shed 4 bases, and the junction held 8 bases outside the gene matches. The CDR3 here is CSAPQRGQYEQYF. CDR3 sequence (DNA): TGCAGTGCCCCCCAGCGGGGGCAATACGAGCAGTACTTC.

There are a few counts of this clonotype. V is TRBV7-2 and J is TRBJ2-2; D not certain. The CDR3 has 13 amino acids. In germline, CDR1 is SGHTA, CDR2 FQGNSA. Trimming cost V 4 bases and J 5 bases, with 8 bases left between them. CDR3 coding DNA: TGTGCCAGCAGCTCGGACCCTACCGGGGAGCTGTTTTTT. Translating it yields CASSSDPTGELFF.

This clonotype was found a few times. The chain employs TRBV7-8 and TRBJ2-3; 7 nucleotides line up with TRBD2. Germline CDR1 and CDR2: SGHVS and FQNEAQ. This CDR3 has 16 amino acids. V lost 3 bases and J lost 5; bases outside the gene matches: 11. For the CDR3, the DNA is TGTGCCAGCAGCTTTCTCGCGGGGGAACGAGGAGATACGCAGTATTTT. Its translation: CASSFLAGERGDTQYF. The entire variable domain, with the rest obtained from reference TRBV7-8 and TRBJ2-3, is as follows: GAGVSQSPRYKVAKRGQDVALRCDPISGHVSLFWYQQALGQGPEFLTYFQNEAQLDKSGLPSDRFFAERPEGSVSTLKIQRTQQEDSAVYLCASSFLAGERGDTQYFGPGTRLTVL.

This clonotype was recorded many times. The J gene is TRBJ2-7, the V gene TRBV7-2; either TRBD1 or TRBD2 may fit D (6 bases each). CDR1 is SGHTA, CDR2 FQGNSA, per germline. Trimming stripped 1 base from V and 5 bases from J, with 12 bases between. CDR3 length: 14 amino acids. CDR3 nucleotide sequence: TGTGCCAGCAGCTTAGTTGGAGGGGGGAACGAGCAGTACTTC. Translating gives CASSLVGGGNEQYF.

Remarks on this clonotype: Relative to the germline gene, one junction end is altered; a read error may explain this. The chain joins TRBV19 to TRBJ1-1; no reliable D call. The germline gives CDR1 LNHDA, CDR2 SQIVND (reference sequence). The CDR3 consists of 15 residues. In DNA form, the CDR3 reads TGTGCCAGTAGTCCGCGCCGGCCTCCGAACGCTGAAGCTTTCTTT. This codes for CASSPRRPPNAEAFF.

This chain connects TRBV2 to TRBJ2-7, with D unresolved. Looked up from germline, CDR1 is SNHLY and CDR2 is FYNNEI. CDR3 length: 15 amino acids. V was shortened by 4 bases and J by 0 bases, with 13 bases between the two germline ends. The CDR3 spells CASSVNYPSSYEQYF. CDR3 in DNA: TGTGCCAGCAGTGTAAACTACCCCAGCTCCTACGAGCAGTACTTC.

This clonotype occurred a few times. This sequence joins TRBV6-2 or TRBV6-3 and TRBJ2-7; 7 bases fit TRBD1. V trimming: 0 bases; J trimming: 3 bases; junction bases outside the gene matches: 8. CDR1 MNHEY and CDR2 SVGEGT come from the germline V gene. The CDR3 loop spans 16 amino acids. Here the CDR3 reads CASSYSTTGEFYEQYF. CDR3 in DNA: TGTGCCAGCAGTTACTCAACCACAGGGGAGTTCTACGAGCAGTACTTC.

This clonotype was observed a handful of times. The V call is TRBV29-1, the J call TRBJ1-1; D is unresolved. V lost 4 bases to trimming and J lost 4 bases, with 7 bases between them. Germline V lookup: CDR1 SQVTM, CDR2 ANQGSEA. This CDR3 spans 11 amino acids. The CDR3 region has the DNA TGCAGCGTTGGTAGGGCCACTGAAGCTTTCTTT. Translated, it gives CSVGRATEAFF.

The chain employs TRBV7-9 and TRBJ2-5, with D perhaps matching TRBD1 or TRBD2 (5 bases each). V lost 4 bases and J 5 bases, leaving 17 bases between the germline ends. CDR1 and CDR2 from the germline V gene are SEHNR and FQNEAQ (reference sequence). CDR3 length: 15 residues. CDR3 in amino acids: CASSSGTSDIETQYF. The CDR3 DNA reads as TGTGCCAGCAGCTCAGGGACCTCGGACATTGAGACCCAGTACTTC.

V and J are TRBV12-3 or TRBV12-4 and TRBJ2-3; D not resolved. This CDR3 region has 15 residues. V was trimmed by 8 bases and J by 0 bases, leaving 15 bases between them. CDR3 in amino acids: CASSDRETSTDTQYF. CDR3 nucleotide sequence: TGTGCCAGCTCGGATAGAGAGACTAGCACAGATACGCAGTATTTT.

A few counts support this clonotype. The J gene is TRBJ2-2, the V gene TRBV4-3; D is undetermined. The CDR3 length is 17 residues. Trimming left V 0 bases short and J 4 bases short, with 15 bases between. CDR1 is LGHNA, CDR2 YSLEER, per germline. The CDR3 DNA is TGCGCCAGCAGCCAAGATTGGAAGCCCCGCGGCACCGGGGAGCTGTTTTTT. Translating gives CASSQDWKPRGTGELFF.

The V and J genes are TRBV7-8 and TRBJ1-5; perhaps TRBD1 as D (5 bases). Per the germline V gene, CDR1 is SGHVS and CDR2 is FQNEAQ. The CDR3 covers 16 residues. V lost 1 base, J lost 6 bases, and 16 bases lay in between. CDR3: CASSLVPRGSGQPQHF. DNA for the CDR3: TGTGCCAGCAGCTTAGTCCCGCGGGGGTCGGGTCAGCCCCAGCATTTT. Variable domain in full (rest from reference TRBV7-8 and TRBJ1-5): GAGVSQSPRYKVAKRGQDVALRCDPISGHVSLFWYQQALGQGPEFLTYFQNEAQLDKSGLPSDRFFAERPEGSVSTLKIQRTQQEDSAVYLCASSLVPRGSGQPQHFGDGTRLSIL.

The rearrangement links TRBV28 to TRBJ2-1; no clear D gene. This CDR3 has 16 amino acids. Germline V gene sequence: CDR1 MDHEN, CDR2 SYDVKM. Trimming cost V 5 bases and J 5 bases, with 19 bases left between them. CDR3 residues: CASSPPRWVRNNEQFF. CDR3 coding DNA: TGTGCCAGCAGTCCCCCGCGCTGGGTCAGGAACAATGAGCAGTTCTTC.

This sequence joins TRBV7-2 and TRBJ2-3; D is undetermined. Germline V gene data show CDR1 as SGHTA and CDR2 as FQGNSA. The length of the CDR3 is 12 residues. The V end was cut by 5 bases, the J end by 4 bases, with 7 bases between. CDR3 coding DNA: TGTGCCAGCAGCCCCGCCCCAGATACGCAGTATTTT. It specifies CASSPAPDTQYF.

This chain links TRBV7-2 with TRBJ2-7; D is perhaps TRBD2 (6 bases). V dropped 1 base and J dropped 0 bases, with 10 bases sitting between them. Germline loops: CDR1 SGHTA, CDR2 FQGNSA. The CDR3 contains 15 residues. This CDR3 reads CASSLGGGFSYEQYF. The CDR3, as DNA: TGTGCCAGCAGCTTAGGCGGAGGGTTCTCCTACGAGCAGTACTTC. Using reference TRBV7-2 and TRBJ2-7 for the parts outside the CDR3, the full variable domain is GAGVSQSPSNKVTEKGKDVELRCDPISGHTALYWYRQSLGQGLEFLIYFQGNSAPDKSGLPSDRFSAERTGGSVSTLTIQRTQQEDSAVYLCASSLGGGFSYEQYFGPGTRLTVT.

The V and J genes are TRBV29-1 and TRBJ2-1; the match to TRBD1 covers 7 bases. The V and J ends lost 3 bases and 6 bases, in that order; junction bases with no gene match: 8. Germline V gives CDR1 SQVTM, CDR2 ANQGSEA. The length of the CDR3 is 14 residues. The CDR3 is CSVEDMTGSNEQFF. The CDR3 bases are TGCAGCGTTGAGGATATGACAGGGAGCAATGAGCAGTTCTTC.

This clonotype appeared a few times. The rearrangement joins TRBV2 to TRBJ1-5; a weak D match, TRBD1 (5 bases). The CDR3 spans 14 residues. CDR1 is SNHLY and CDR2 is FYNNEI in the germline V gene. V lost 5 bases, J lost 3 bases, and 11 bases lay in between. The CDR3 is CASSPDRLNQPQHF. The DNA for the CDR3 is TGTGCCAGCAGTCCAGACAGACTCAATCAGCCCCAGCATTTT.

This clonotype was counted ten times or more. The chain employs TRBV7-2 and TRBJ2-1; 7 bases align to TRBD2. The V gene end was trimmed by 5 bases and the J gene end by 2 bases; junction bases not matched to a gene: 9. From germline, CDR1 is SGHTA and CDR2 FQGNSA. The CDR3 runs to 16 residues. The CDR3 DNA follows: TGTGCCAGCAGCCTAACTACTAGCGCTCCCTACAATGAGCAGTTCTTC. Its translation: CASSLTTSAPYNEQFF. The full variable domain, its missing parts supplied by reference TRBV7-2 and TRBJ2-1, is GAGVSQSPSNKVTEKGKDVELRCDPISGHTALYWYRQSLGQGLEFLIYFQGNSAPDKSGLPSDRFSAERTGGSVSTLTIQRTQQEDSAVYLCASSLTTSAPYNEQFFGPGTRLTVL.

V and J are TRBV27 and TRBJ2-3; TRBD1 might be the D (6 bases). The ends were cut back, 6 bases at V and 4 bases at J, with 14 bases in the middle. The CDR3 runs to 14 residues. Germline V lookup: CDR1 MNHEY, CDR2 SMNVEV (reference sequence). CDR3 region: CASRIRGLPDTQYF. The CDR3 nucleotides are TGTGCCAGCAGGATCAGGGGTTTGCCAGATACGCAGTATTTT.

This clonotype was picked up a small number of times. The chain joins TRBV6-1 to TRBJ1-5; 7 nucleotides match TRBD1. The V segment lost 7 bases and the J segment 4 bases; nucleotides outside the gene matches: 13. The CDR3 is made up of 16 amino acids. CDR1 MNHNS and CDR2 SASEGT come from the germline V gene. The CDR3: CASTPKSRGRNQPQHF. In nucleotides, the CDR3 is TGTGCCAGCACCCCCAAGTCGAGGGGGCGGAATCAGCCCCAGCATTTT.

This clonotype was seen many times. The chain couples TRBV7-2 to TRBJ2-7; no firm D call. Trimming removed 0 bases at V and 4 bases at J, with 10 bases between. In germline, CDR1 is SGHTA, CDR2 FQGNSA. The CDR3 sequence is 14 residues long. The CDR3 DNA reads TGTGCCAGCAGCTTAGCGCCAGGCCCTTACGAGCAGTACTTC. It is translated as CASSLAPGPYEQYF. The full variable domain, its missing parts supplied by reference TRBV7-2 and TRBJ2-7, is GAGVSQSPSNKVTEKGKDVELRCDPISGHTALYWYRQSLGQGLEFLIYFQGNSAPDKSGLPSDRFSAERTGGSVSTLTIQRTQQEDSAVYLCASSLAPGPYEQYFGPGTRLTVT.

The genes are TRBV27 and TRBJ1-1, with D possibly matching TRBD1 (5 bases). Per germline, CDR1 MNHEY and CDR2 SMNVEV (reference sequence). The CDR3 extends over 12 amino acids. V was shortened by 6 bases and J by 5 bases, with 10 bases between the two germline ends. This CDR3 is CASRQGLTEAFF. The CDR3 nucleotides read TGTGCCAGCAGGCAGGGTTTGACTGAAGCTTTCTTT.

The chain joins TRBV5-1 to TRBJ1-2; 7 nucleotides line up with TRBD1. V gave up 4 bases and J gave up 8 bases; unmatched junction bases: 11. CDR1 and CDR2 from the germline V gene are SGHRS and YFSETQ. The CDR3 loop spans 14 amino acids. The CDR3, as DNA: TGCGCCAGCAGCGGGGGACAGATGGGTAAGGGCTACACCTTC. This encodes CASSGGQMGKGYTF.